This T cell receptor (beta chain) emerged from a study of blood T cell repertoires in COVID-19. About the research overall: COVID-19 samples from acute and convalescent phases originated in the United States, Italy and Spain. The analysed material was cDNA or gDNA that came from T cells, B-cell-depleted T cells, or PBMCs.

In the study's own analysis: Quantification of nucleated cells was approximated via reference gene primer amplification. Sequenced by immunoSEQ multiplex PCR; TCRdb stores in-frame clones only, minus some. V and J calls and clone size are those listed in that table; D and trimming were worked out from the DNA. Here the sample spans 25,000 to 35,000 clones, more than 90% being singletons. The germline V gene has CDR1 SGHRS and CDR2 YFSETQ. This CDR3 has 13 residues. V was shortened by 4 bases and J by 3 bases, with 8 bases between the two germline ends. This clone has more than one count but fewer than ten.

The gene calls are TRBV5-1 and TRBJ1-5, with D tentatively TRBD1 (5 bases). The sequenced sample was peripheral blood. The clonotype was recovered from a human donor in a cohort sampled during active COVID-19. The CDR3 reads CASSQGPNQPQHF. Here the CDR3 DNA reads TGCGCCAGCAGCCAGGGCCCCAATCAGCCCCAGCATTTT.